A single sample is the source of the 24 T cell receptor beta chains below, sequenced in a study of blood T cell repertoires in COVID-19. The table came from immunoSEQ multiplex PCR; TCRdb's copy has only in-frame clones and leaves some out. The data hold some 230,000 clones, with 82% observed a single time. Material for sequencing was peripheral blood. Receptor source: a woman older than 75 with COVID-19, enrolled during active disease.

The chain is built from TRBV25-1 and TRBJ1-5; possible D gene TRBD1, 5 bases. V lost 5 bases to trimming and J lost 0 bases, with 14 bases between them. The CDR3 extends over 16 amino acids. Germline assignment: CDR1 MGHDK and CDR2 SYGVNS. Written as DNA, the CDR3 is TGTGCCAGCAGTCACAGGAGAATCTATAGCAATCAGCCCCAGCATTTT. Translation gives CASSHRRIYSNQPQHF. Full variable domain (remainder filled in from reference TRBV25-1 and TRBJ1-5): EADIYQTPRYLVIGTGKKITLECSQTMGHDKMYWYQQDPGMELHLIHYSYGVNSTEKGDLSSESTVSRIRTEHFPLTLESARPSHTSQYLCASSHRRIYSNQPQHFGDGTRLSIL.

A remark on this clone: An end of the junction differs from the germline gene, which may be a read error. The CDR3 loop is CASSGGHYNEQFF. The CDR3 nucleotides read TGTGCTAGCAGCGGAGGCCACTACAATGAGCAGTTCTTC. The chain recombines TRBV7-7 with TRBJ2-1; D possibly corresponds to TRBD2 (5 bases). This CDR3 comprises 13 residues. Looked up from germline, CDR1 is SSHAT and CDR2 is FNYEAQ (reference sequence).

The chain is built from TRBV30 and TRBJ1-5, with 9 bases matching TRBD1. The CDR3 has 18 amino acids. The junction had 18 bases not matched to a gene; V was cut back by 0 bases and J by 9 bases. Per the germline V gene, CDR1 is GTSNPN and CDR2 is SVGIG (reference sequence). Here the CDR3 DNA reads TGTGCCTGGAGTGTTACGCCTCATAGGACAGGGGCCGAGGGGCCCCAGCATTTT. It is translated as CAWSVTPHRTGAEGPQHF.

This clone was counted a single time. CDR3 sequence: CASSLSGYNQPQHF. CDR3 bases: TGTGCCAGCAGCTTGAGCGGTTACAATCAGCCCCAGCATTTT. The chain is built from TRBV5-6 and TRBJ1-5; D unresolved. Between the trimmed V and J ends, which lost 1 base and 3 bases, there was a span of 8 bases. CDR1 SGHDT and CDR2 YYEEEE come from the germline V gene. This CDR3 is 14 amino acids long.

This clone was picked up a small number of times. The chain recombines TRBV18 with TRBJ1-1, with 7 bases lining up with TRBD1. V was clipped by 2 bases and J by 2 bases; unmatched bases: 8. Germline CDR1 is KGHSH and CDR2 is LQKENI. CDR3 length: 16 residues. The CDR3 nucleotides are TGTGCCAGCTCACCAAAGGGACAGACTATTAACACTGAAGCTTTCTTT. It is translated as CASSPKGQTINTEAFF.

This clone was seen a handful of times. The chain links TRBV5-4 to TRBJ1-2; a weak D match, TRBD1 (5 bases). The CDR3 length is 14 residues. Germline assignment: CDR1 SGHNT and CDR2 YYREEE (reference sequence). Between the trimmed V and J ends, which lost 2 bases and 8 bases, there was a span of 16 bases. In nucleotides, the CDR3 is TGTGCCAGCAGCTTAGGACAACTTAGGGGCGGCTACACCTTC. This gives the protein CASSLGQLRGGYTF.

This sequence joins TRBV5-5 and TRBJ1-4; D is uncertain. Germline values: CDR1 SGHKS, CDR2 YYEKEE (reference sequence). Trimming took off 3 bases at V and 3 bases at J, with 18 bases between the two ends. There are 17 residues in the CDR3. The CDR3 DNA reads TGTGCCAGCAGCTCTTATTCTTTGGGGAGGGCTAATGAAAAACTGTTTTTT. It is translated as CASSSYSLGRANEKLFF.

The chain links TRBV21-1 to TRBJ2-1; the DNA was not compared with TRBD2, the D call given in the table. TRBV21-1 is designated a pseudogene. This CDR3 has 16 amino acids. The CDR3 here is CASSKNPSGSCHGQFF. DNA for the CDR3: TGTGCCAGCAGCAAAAACCCCAGCGGGAGTTGCCATGGGCAGTTCTTC.

The rearrangement uses TRBV15 and TRBJ2-6, with 7 bases matching TRBD2. Per germline, CDR1 LNHNV and CDR2 YYDKDF (reference sequence). The V segment lost 0 bases and the J segment 0 bases; nucleotides outside the gene matches: 2. This CDR3 is built from 17 residues. The chain's CDR3 is CATSRDGGVSGANVLTF. CDR3 coding DNA: TGTGCCACCAGCAGAGATGGGGGGGTCTCTGGGGCCAACGTCCTGACTTTC. The whole variable domain, filled in from reference TRBV15 and TRBJ2-6, reads DAMVIQNPRYQVTQFGKPVTLSCSQTLNHNVMYWYQQKSSQAPKLLFHYYDKDFNNEADTPDNFQSRRPNTSFCFLDIRSPGLGDTAMYLCATSRDGGVSGANVLTFGAGSRLTVL.

V usage is TRBV11-2 and J usage is TRBJ2-7; 8 nucleotides match TRBD1. With V trimmed by 7 bases and J by 7 bases, 15 bases remained unmatched. Germline assignment: CDR1 SGHAT and CDR2 FQNNGV. The CDR3 is made up of 15 amino acids. The CDR3 region is CASTLWAGGEGEQYF. Written as DNA, the CDR3 is TGTGCCAGCACCCTTTGGGCAGGGGGCGAAGGGGAGCAGTACTTC.

The rearrangement links TRBV19 to TRBJ1-2; TRBD1 might be the D (5 bases). Germline V CDR1 and CDR2: LNHDA, SQIVND (reference sequence). With 10 bases removed from V and 2 bases from J, the gap between germline ends came to 11 bases. The CDR3 is made up of 12 amino acids. CDR3 nucleotide sequence: TGTGCCATCAATAGGGGAAACTATGGCTACACCTTC. Translated: CAINRGNYGYTF.

This clone was recorded many times. The chain has TRBV19 and TRBJ1-1, with D perhaps TRBD1 (5 bases). This CDR3 has 15 amino acids. Germline lookup yields CDR1 LNHDA and CDR2 SQIVND (reference sequence). V lost 4 bases, J lost 1 base, and 13 bases lay in between. This chain's CDR3 is CASSTRSRGNTEAFF. In DNA, the CDR3 is TGTGCCAGTAGTACACGAAGTAGGGGGAACACTGAAGCTTTCTTT.

This clone was detected a few times. CDR3 coding DNA: TGCGCCAGCAGCTTGGGGAGGGGTTGGGGTGAAAAACTGTTTTTT. It yields the protein CASSLGRGWGEKLFF. The chain joins TRBV5-1 to TRBJ1-4; D is perhaps TRBD1 (5 bases). The V and J ends lost 0 bases and 7 bases respectively, with 13 bases between them. Germline V gene lookup returns CDR1 SGHRS and CDR2 YFSETQ. This CDR3 contains 15 residues.

V gene TRBV3-1 (or the pseudogene TRBV3-2) combines with J gene TRBJ2-2; weak D call: TRBD1 (6 bases). Germline CDR1 LGHDT, CDR2 YNNKEL (reference sequence). CDR3 length: 14 residues. The V and J ends lost 9 bases and 3 bases respectively, with 14 bases between them. The CDR3 is CASQGQLYTGELFF. CDR3 bases: TGTGCCAGTCAAGGACAGTTATACACCGGGGAGCTGTTTTTT.

This sequence joins TRBV7-2 and TRBJ1-6; D unresolved. CDR1 is SGHTA and CDR2 is FQGNSA in the germline V gene. The CDR3 is made up of 13 amino acids. V was clipped by 5 bases and J by 7 bases, with 9 bases between them. The CDR3 is CASSPARNSPLHF. Here the CDR3 DNA reads TGTGCCAGCAGCCCCGCTCGGAATTCACCCCTCCACTTT.

This rearrangement joins TRBV3-1 (or the pseudogene TRBV3-2) to TRBJ2-4, with D possibly matching TRBD1 (7 bases). The CDR3 has 12 residues. Germline V gene lookup returns CDR1 LGHDT and CDR2 YNNKEL (reference sequence). Trimming left V 3 bases short and J 8 bases short, with 8 bases between. CDR3 DNA sequence: TGTGCCAGCAGCCACAGGGGGGACATTCAGTACTTC. Translating it yields CASSHRGDIQYF.

V is TRBV7-8 and J is TRBJ1-1; perhaps TRBD1 as D (5 bases). The CDR3 is 15 amino acids. The germline gives CDR1 SGHVS, CDR2 FQNEAQ. V gave up 2 bases and J gave up 7 bases, with 17 bases separating them. The CDR3 is CASSLRAGRGGEAFF. In DNA, the CDR3 is TGTGCCAGCAGCTTAAGAGCAGGGAGGGGTGGTGAAGCTTTCTTT. Complete variable domain (other parts from reference TRBV7-8 and TRBJ1-1): GAGVSQSPRYKVAKRGQDVALRCDPISGHVSLFWYQQALGQGPEFLTYFQNEAQLDKSGLPSDRFFAERPEGSVSTLKIQRTQQEDSAVYLCASSLRAGRGGEAFFGQGTRLTVV.

The gene calls are TRBV18 and TRBJ2-6, with D perhaps TRBD1 (5 bases). CDR3 length: 15 amino acids. Germline V CDR1 and CDR2: KGHSH, LQKENI. V shed 6 bases and J shed 4 bases, with 13 bases lying between them. For the CDR3, the DNA is TGTGCCAGCTCCCCCCAGGGTTCCGGGGCCAACGTCCTGACTTTC. Translating gives CASSPQGSGANVLTF.

This chain connects TRBV11-3 to TRBJ1-1; D gene uncertain. Germline CDR1 reads SGHNT; CDR2 reads YENEEA. V gave up 1 base and J gave up 1 base, with 7 bases separating them. The CDR3 totals 14 residues. In DNA, the CDR3 is TGTGCCAGCAGCTTAGGAGGGAGGAACACTGAAGCTTTCTTT. Translating it yields CASSLGGRNTEAFF.

This chain uses TRBV5-5 with TRBJ2-2; 9 bases agree with TRBD2. Germline CDR1 SGHKS, CDR2 YYEKEE (reference sequence). The CDR3 contains 17 residues. The V gene end was trimmed by 0 bases and the J gene end by 2 bases; junction bases not matched to a gene: 5. CDR3 bases: TGTGCCAGCAGCTTGGGTGGGACTAGCAGAAACACCGGGGAGCTGTTTTTT. As protein: CASSLGGTSRNTGELFF. The full variable domain, in which reference TRBV5-5 and TRBJ2-2 provide the parts outside the CDR3, is DAGVTQSPTHLIKTRGQQVTLRCSPISGHKSVSWYQQVLGQGPQFIFQYYEKEERGRGNFPDRFSARQFPNYSSELNVNALLLGDSALYLCASSLGGTSRNTGELFFGEGSRLTVL.

The J gene is TRBJ1-1, the V gene TRBV20-1, with 8 bases lining up with TRBD1. Trimming removed 6 bases from V and 5 bases from J; junction bases left unmatched: 2. This CDR3 has 11 amino acids. The germline V gene has CDR1 DFQATT and CDR2 SNEGSKA (reference sequence). This chain's CDR3 is CSAYRGTEAFF. Here the CDR3 DNA reads TGCAGTGCCTACAGGGGGACTGAAGCTTTCTTT.

CDR3 nucleotides: TGTGCCAGCAGTGATGTCCCGGGACAGGGATCGGGCACTGAAGCTTTCTTT. Protein product: CASSDVPGQGSGTEAFF. V is TRBV2 and J is TRBJ1-1, with 9 bases matching TRBD1. Germline CDR1 is SNHLY and CDR2 is FYNNEI. The V and J ends lost 3 bases and 4 bases, in that order; junction bases with no gene match: 12. This CDR3 region has 17 residues. Drawing the rest from reference TRBV2 and TRBJ1-1, the complete variable domain is EPEVTQTPSHQVTQMGQEVILRCVPISNHLYFYWYRQILGQKVEFLVSFYNNEISEKSEIFDDQFSVERPDGSNFTLKIRSTKLEDSAMYFCASSDVPGQGSGTEAFFGQGTRLTVV.

The V call is TRBV5-1, the J call TRBJ2-2; 8 positions agree with TRBD1. CDR3 size: 17 residues. The junction had 13 bases not matched to a gene; V was cut back by 6 bases and J by 3 bases. Germline V gene data show CDR1 as SGHRS and CDR2 as YFSETQ. The CDR3 sequence: CASIPAPGTGHTGELFF. In DNA, the CDR3 is TGCGCCAGCATACCGGCCCCGGGGACAGGTCACACCGGGGAGCTGTTTTTT.

The J gene is TRBJ2-1, the V gene TRBV18; D is uncertain. This CDR3 is 12 amino acids long. Germline CDR1 is KGHSH and CDR2 is LQKENI. V gave up 3 bases and J gave up 7 bases, with 7 bases separating them. The CDR3 here is CASSPGRNEQFF. CDR3 bases: TGTGCCAGCTCACCGGGCCGGAATGAGCAGTTCTTC.